This TCR beta chain was recovered during a study of T-cell reconstitution after alpha-beta-depleted transplantation in children. Study conclusions and caveats: The origin of alpha-beta T cells about two months after transplant was reportedly several hundred expanded graft clones.

This clonotype was observed a handful of times. Its antigen is not identified. Germline CDR1 reads MGHRA; CDR2 reads YSYEKL. With 1 base removed from V and 5 bases from J, the gap between germline ends came to 14 bases. The CDR3 runs to 16 residues. The authors prepared the TCRbeta library with unique molecular identifiers. MiXCR, run by TCRdb on the PCR reads, gives a single entry per CDR3 protein. The profile covers nearly 350,000 distinct CDR3 sequences, with under 20% appearing a single time and about 41% taken by the ten largest. V usage is TRBV4-1 and J usage is TRBJ1-4; a possible D gene is TRBD1 (6 bases). This sequence was found in a male patient between 2 and 10 years old who had a stem cell transplant for acute lymphoblastic leukemia, so the T cells may come from the graft donor. The sample was PBMCs, mostly from graft donor cells, taken 360 days after TCRalphabeta/CD19-depleted stem cell transplant. The DNA of the CDR3 is TGCGCCAGCAGCCAAGTGATGACAGGAGGAAATGAAAAACTGTTTTTT. The encoded protein is CASSQVMTGGNEKLFF.